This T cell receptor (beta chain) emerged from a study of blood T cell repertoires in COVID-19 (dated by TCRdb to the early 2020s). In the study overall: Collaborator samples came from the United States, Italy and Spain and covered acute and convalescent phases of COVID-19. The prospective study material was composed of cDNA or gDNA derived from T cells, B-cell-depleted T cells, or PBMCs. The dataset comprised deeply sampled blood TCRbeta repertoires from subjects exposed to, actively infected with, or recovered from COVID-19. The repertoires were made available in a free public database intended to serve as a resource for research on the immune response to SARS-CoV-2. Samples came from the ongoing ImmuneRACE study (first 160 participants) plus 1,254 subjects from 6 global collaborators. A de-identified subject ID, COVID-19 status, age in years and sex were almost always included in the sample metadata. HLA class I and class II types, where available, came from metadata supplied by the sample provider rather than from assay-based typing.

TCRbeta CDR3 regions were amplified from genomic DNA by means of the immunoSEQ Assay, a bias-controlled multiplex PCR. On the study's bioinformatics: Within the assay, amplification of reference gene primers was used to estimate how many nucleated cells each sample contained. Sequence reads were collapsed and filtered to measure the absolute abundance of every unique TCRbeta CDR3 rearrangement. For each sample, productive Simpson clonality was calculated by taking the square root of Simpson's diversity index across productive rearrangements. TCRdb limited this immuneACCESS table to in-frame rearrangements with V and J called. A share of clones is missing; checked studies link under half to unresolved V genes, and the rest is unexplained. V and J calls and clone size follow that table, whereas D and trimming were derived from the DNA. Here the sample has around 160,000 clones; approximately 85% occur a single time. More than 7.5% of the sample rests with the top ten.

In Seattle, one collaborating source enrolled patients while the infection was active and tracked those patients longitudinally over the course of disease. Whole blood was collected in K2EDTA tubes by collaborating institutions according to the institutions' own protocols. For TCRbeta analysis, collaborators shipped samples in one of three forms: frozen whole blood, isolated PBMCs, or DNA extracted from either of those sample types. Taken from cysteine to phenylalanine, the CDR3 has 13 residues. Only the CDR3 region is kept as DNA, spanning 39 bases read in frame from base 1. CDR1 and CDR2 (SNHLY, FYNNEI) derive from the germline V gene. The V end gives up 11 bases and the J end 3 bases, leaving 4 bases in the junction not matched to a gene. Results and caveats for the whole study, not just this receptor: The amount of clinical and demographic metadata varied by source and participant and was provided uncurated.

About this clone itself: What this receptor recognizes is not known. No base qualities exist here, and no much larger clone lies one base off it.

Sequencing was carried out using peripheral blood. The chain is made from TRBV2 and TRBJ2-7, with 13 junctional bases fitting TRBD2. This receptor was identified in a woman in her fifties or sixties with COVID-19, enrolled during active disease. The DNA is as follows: TGTGCCGGGACTAGCGGGGCTGACTACGAGCAGTACTTC. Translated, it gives CAGTSGADYEQYF. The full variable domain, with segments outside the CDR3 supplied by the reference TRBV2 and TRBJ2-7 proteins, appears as EPEVTQTPSHQVTQMGQEVILRCVPISNHLYFYWYRQILGQKVEFLVSFYNNEISEKSEIFDDQFSVERPDGSNFTLKIRSTKLEDSAMYFCAGTSGADYEQYFGPGTRLTVT.